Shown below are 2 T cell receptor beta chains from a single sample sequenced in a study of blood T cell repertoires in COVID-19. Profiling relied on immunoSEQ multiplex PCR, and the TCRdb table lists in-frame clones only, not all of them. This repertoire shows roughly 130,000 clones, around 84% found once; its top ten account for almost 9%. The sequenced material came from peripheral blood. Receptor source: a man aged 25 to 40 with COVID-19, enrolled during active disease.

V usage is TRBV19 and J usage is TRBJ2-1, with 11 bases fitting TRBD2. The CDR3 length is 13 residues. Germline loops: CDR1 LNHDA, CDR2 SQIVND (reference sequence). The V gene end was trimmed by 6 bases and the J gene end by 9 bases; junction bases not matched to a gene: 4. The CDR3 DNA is TGTGCCAGTAGACTAGCGGGAGCGGGTGAGCAGTTCTTC. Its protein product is CASRLAGAGEQFF.

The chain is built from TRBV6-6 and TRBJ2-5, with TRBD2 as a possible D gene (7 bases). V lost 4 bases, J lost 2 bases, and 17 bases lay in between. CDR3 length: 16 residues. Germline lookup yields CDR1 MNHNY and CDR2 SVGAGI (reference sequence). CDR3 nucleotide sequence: TGTGCCAGCAGTTTACAGGGAGCGGGGCCTCAAGAGACCCAGTACTTC. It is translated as CASSLQGAGPQETQYF.